One and the same sample provided the 27 T cell receptor beta chains below, sequenced in a study of beta chain features in type 1 diabetes. Study outcomes and limitations: For Type 1 diabetes patients, all four CD4+ subsets carried TCRB CDR3s that were moderately but significantly shorter.

The antigens these receptors bind are not known. Expressed TCRB transcripts were sequenced because the isolated RNA had all been reverse transcribed beforehand. Using immunoSEQ multiplex PCR, the repertoire was profiled, and TCRdb retains in-frame clones only, with some absent. Altogether 640,000 or so clones are present, over 10% being singletons, with the ten largest covering 0.022%. Sequenced material: naive CD4+ T cells from blood. The origin of the receptors is a man in his late teens or twenties with type 1 diabetes.

The CDR3 loop reads CAWTPSGGGNEKLFF. In DNA, the CDR3 is TGTGCCTGGACCCCCTCAGGGGGGGGGAATGAAAAACTGTTTTTT. This chain links TRBV30 with TRBJ1-4; TRBD1 matches 7 bases. This CDR3 is built from 15 residues. The germline V gene has CDR1 GTSNPN and CDR2 SVGIG (reference sequence). The V gene end was trimmed by 4 bases and the J gene end by 5 bases; junction bases not matched to a gene: 10.

This clone was seen only a few times. The chain employs TRBV10-3 and TRBJ2-1; D unresolved. Germline values: CDR1 ENHRY, CDR2 SYGVKD. Between the trimmed V and J ends, which lost 5 bases and 5 bases, there was a span of 13 bases. The CDR3 spans 14 residues. CDR3 in DNA: TGTGCCATCAGTCGCCCGGGCCTGAACAATGAGCAGTTCTTC. Translated, it gives CAISRPGLNNEQFF.

This clone was recorded a few times. The chain is built from TRBV28 and TRBJ2-2; a possible D gene is TRBD2 (6 bases). The V end was cut by 5 bases, the J end by 6 bases, with 13 bases between. The CDR3 totals 14 residues. Germline-derived CDR1 and CDR2 are MDHEN and SYDVKM. The CDR3 region has the DNA TGTGCCAGCAGTCCTGCCGGGACTGCCGGGGAGCTGTTTTTT. It yields the protein CASSPAGTAGELFF.

The rearrangement uses TRBV5-1 and TRBJ1-2, with D perhaps TRBD1 (6 bases). Looked up from germline, CDR1 is SGHRS and CDR2 is YFSETQ. This CDR3 has 13 amino acids. V lost 5 bases and J 8 bases, leaving 16 bases between the germline ends. The CDR3 here is CASSTPAGDGYTF. The CDR3 DNA reads as TGCGCCAGCAGTACCCCGGCAGGGGACGGCTACACCTTC.

This clone was counted between two and nine times. The chain employs TRBV11-2 and TRBJ2-7; 7 bases agree with TRBD1. Looked up from germline, CDR1 is SGHAT and CDR2 is FQNNGV. V lost 5 bases to trimming and J lost 2 bases; unmatched junction nucleotides: 18. CDR3 size: 18 residues. As DNA, the CDR3 is TGTGCCAGCAGCGAAGGGTTGGGGGCACAGGGGCTCACCTACGAGCAGTACTTC. Residues: CASSEGLGAQGLTYEQYF.

This clone appeared a few times. V usage is TRBV7-9 and J usage is TRBJ2-7; D may correspond to TRBD1 or TRBD2 (5 bases each). CDR3 length: 15 amino acids. Germline V gives CDR1 SEHNR, CDR2 FQNEAQ (reference sequence). V was trimmed by 8 bases and J by 4 bases, leaving 21 bases between them. The CDR3 sequence is CASGSGWSGGYEQYF. DNA of the CDR3: TGTGCCAGCGGCAGCGGTTGGTCTGGGGGTTACGAGCAGTACTTC.

This clone was observed a handful of times. The J gene is TRBJ2-7, the V gene TRBV25-1, with 8 bases that match TRBD1. The germline V gene encodes CDR1 MGHDK and CDR2 SYGVNS. This CDR3 has 14 residues. The V gene end was trimmed by 5 bases and the J gene end by 1 base; junction bases not matched to a gene: 4. CDR3 sequence: CASSRGQGSYEQYF. DNA of the CDR3: TGTGCCAGCAGTAGAGGACAGGGATCCTACGAGCAGTACTTC.

This clone was counted between two and nine times. The rearrangement uses TRBV18 and TRBJ2-2; D gene unclear. This CDR3 contains 12 residues. Trimming stripped 1 base from V and 5 bases from J, with 2 bases between. CDR1 KGHSH and CDR2 LQKENI come from the germline V gene. The CDR3 sequence is CASSPQTGELFF. Here the CDR3 DNA reads TGTGCCAGCTCACCACAAACCGGGGAGCTGTTTTTT.

The J gene is TRBJ1-6, the V gene TRBV6-1; D not resolved. The length of the CDR3 is 14 residues. CDR1 is MNHNS and CDR2 is SASEGT in the germline V gene. Trimming cost V 4 bases and J 7 bases, with 11 bases left between them. DNA for the CDR3: TGTGCCAGCAGTGGGCCGGGTTTGAATTCACCCCTCCACTTT. This translates into CASSGPGLNSPLHF.

The chain joins TRBV6-5 to TRBJ2-1, with D maybe TRBD1 (5 bases). CDR1 and CDR2 (germline): MNHEY, SVGAGI. The CDR3 has 14 amino acids. Trimming shortened V by 5 bases and J by 4 bases, and 12 bases separated the two germline ends. DNA of the CDR3: TGTGCCAGCAGTGATACAGGCCTATACAATGAGCAGTTCTTC. This codes for CASSDTGLYNEQFF.

The chain links TRBV7-3 to TRBJ2-1, with 11 nucleotides matching TRBD1. The ends lost 5 bases at V and 7 bases at J; junction bases unmatched: 10. The CDR3 totals 16 residues. CDR1 is SGHTA, CDR2 FQGTGA, per germline. The CDR3 protein is CASSPPGTGGVNEQFF. CDR3 nucleotide sequence: TGTGCCAGCAGCCCACCCGGGACAGGGGGAGTAAATGAGCAGTTCTTC.

This chain connects TRBV5-6 to TRBJ2-2, with no clear D. CDR3 length: 13 amino acids. The V gene's germline CDR1 is SGHDT and CDR2 YYEEEE. V shed 0 bases and J shed 6 bases, with 6 bases lying between them. The CDR3: CASSLAVSGELFF. The CDR3, as DNA: TGTGCCAGCAGCTTGGCGGTGTCCGGGGAGCTGTTTTTT.

V gene TRBV27 combines with J gene TRBJ2-7; D gene ambiguous. This CDR3 has 15 residues. V lost 5 bases and J 3 bases, leaving 17 bases between the germline ends. Germline lookup yields CDR1 MNHEY and CDR2 SMNVEV (reference sequence). The CDR3 DNA is TGTGCCAGCAGTCGAGACAAGGTGAATTACTACGAGCAGTACTTC. This sequence encodes CASSRDKVNYYEQYF.

This clone was seen more than once but under ten times. The chain joins TRBV6-5 to TRBJ2-7; D perhaps matches TRBD1 (5 bases). The germline V and J ends were trimmed by 6 bases and 4 bases, with 16 bases remaining between them. CDR1 is MNHEY, CDR2 SVGAGI, per germline. There are 14 residues in the CDR3. This CDR3 reads CASSPLVRVYEQYF. The DNA for the CDR3 is TGTGCCAGCAGCCCCCTGGTCAGGGTGTACGAGCAGTACTTC.

This clone has just a few counts. One end of the junction fails to match germline, which may point to a read error. V usage is TRBV7-7 and J usage is TRBJ2-5; weak D call: TRBD2 (6 bases). Per the germline V gene, CDR1 is SSHAT and CDR2 is FNYEAQ (reference sequence). The CDR3 has 15 amino acids. The CDR3 DNA is TGTGCTAGCAGCCCTACGGGACTCAGAGGGGAGACCCAGTACTTC. Translating gives CASSPTGLRGETQYF.

The genes are TRBV20-1 and TRBJ2-7; D is undetermined. The CDR3 is 11 amino acids. V lost 3 bases to trimming and J lost 7 bases, with 10 bases between them. Germline CDR1 is DFQATT and CDR2 is SNEGSKA (reference sequence). The CDR3 sequence is CSARPTWEQYF. CDR3 nucleotide sequence: TGCAGTGCTAGGCCAACTTGGGAGCAGTACTTC.

The chain employs TRBV7-9 and TRBJ2-5; tentatively, D is TRBD2 (6 bases). Per germline, CDR1 SEHNR and CDR2 FQNEAQ (reference sequence). This CDR3 comprises 14 residues. The V end lost 7 bases, the J end lost 5 bases, and 17 bases lay between the germline ends. As DNA, the CDR3 is TGTGCCAGCACCTTCGGGGGAGATGGGGAGACCCAGTACTTC. Its protein is CASTFGGDGETQYF. The full variable domain, with the rest looked up from reference TRBV7-9 and TRBJ2-5, is DTGVSQNPRHKITKRGQNVTFRCDPISEHNRLYWYRQTLGQGPEFLTYFQNEAQLEKSRLLSDRFSAERPKGSFSTLEIQRTEQGDSAMYLCASTFGGDGETQYFGPGTRLLVL.

This clone was found a few times. The chain couples TRBV25-1 to TRBJ2-1; no clear D gene. The CDR3 length is 14 residues. Trimming pared 3 bases from V and 7 bases from J, leaving 13 bases between. Germline V CDR1 and CDR2: MGHDK, SYGVNS. The CDR3 nucleotides are TGTGCCAGCAGTGACCCCCCCAACGAAAATGAGCAGTTCTTC. Residues: CASSDPPNENEQFF. Combining the CDR3 with reference TRBV25-1 and TRBJ2-1 gives the whole variable domain EADIYQTPRYLVIGTGKKITLECSQTMGHDKMYWYQQDPGMELHLIHYSYGVNSTEKGDLSSESTVSRIRTEHFPLTLESARPSHTSQYLCASSDPPNENEQFFGPGTRLTVL.

This clone was counted only a few times. This chain connects TRBV5-6 to TRBJ1-5; weak D call: TRBD1 (5 bases). Germline V gene sequence: CDR1 SGHDT, CDR2 YYEEEE. The V end lost 0 bases, the J end lost 0 bases, and 10 bases lay between the germline ends. The CDR3 sequence is 16 residues long. CDR3 residues: CASSLAPGGSNQPQHF. The CDR3 nucleotides read TGTGCCAGCAGCTTGGCTCCCGGGGGTAGCAATCAGCCCCAGCATTTT.

The J gene is TRBJ1-2, the V gene TRBV9; maybe TRBD1 (5 bases). CDR1 and CDR2 from the germline V gene are SGDLS and YYNGEE. V dropped 7 bases and J dropped 1 base, with 20 bases sitting between them. The CDR3 length is 16 residues. The DNA for the CDR3 is TGTGCCAGCCTGGGACCGGGGCAGGGTCGTAACTATGGCTACACCTTC. Encoded protein: CASLGPGQGRNYGYTF.

The chain has TRBV9 and TRBJ2-5; D call uncertain. Trimming cost V 3 bases and J 5 bases, with 14 bases left between them. Per germline, CDR1 SGDLS and CDR2 YYNGEE. The CDR3 is made up of 14 amino acids. CDR3 sequence (DNA): TGTGCCAGCAGCGCGAGTGGGCTTGGGGAGACCCAGTACTTC. It codes for CASSASGLGETQYF.

This chain uses TRBV28 with TRBJ2-2; D is undetermined. V lost 10 bases, J lost 5 bases, and 11 bases lay in between. The CDR3 is 12 amino acids. Germline CDR1 is MDHEN and CDR2 is SYDVKM. As DNA, the CDR3 is TGTGCCACCCATCGGGCTACCGGGGAGCTGTTTTTT. Protein: CATHRATGELFF.

This clone turned up a few times. The chain carries TRBV10-3 and TRBJ2-3; D possibly uses TRBD1 or TRBD2 (5 bases each). CDR1 and CDR2 (germline): ENHRY, SYGVKD. V lost 10 bases, J lost 3 bases, and 20 bases lay in between. The CDR3 is 15 amino acids. The CDR3 sequence is CATLEGRDSTDTQYF. For the CDR3, the DNA is TGTGCCACCCTTGAGGGGCGCGATTCGACAGATACGCAGTATTTT.

The chain has TRBV27 and TRBJ1-5, with 8 bases matching TRBD1. CDR1 is MNHEY, CDR2 SMNVEV, per germline (reference sequence). V shed 7 bases and J 0 bases; nucleotides not matched to a gene: 8. This CDR3 contains 16 residues. The CDR3 loop is CASNDRGPYSNQPQHF. In nucleotides, the CDR3 is TGTGCCAGCAACGACAGGGGTCCATATAGCAATCAGCCCCAGCATTTT.

This clone was detected a few times. V usage is TRBV28 and J usage is TRBJ1-5; tentative D call: TRBD1 (5 bases). The CDR3 extends over 13 amino acids. Per germline, CDR1 MDHEN and CDR2 SYDVKM. Between the trimmed V and J ends, which lost 11 bases and 3 bases, there was a span of 14 bases. The CDR3 nucleotides read TGTGCCGCTTGGGGCCGGCTCAATCAGCCCCAGCATTTT. Amino acid sequence: CAAWGRLNQPQHF.

This clone was observed a few times. CDR3 nucleotide sequence: TGCAGCGTCGATCCGGGACAGGGGGCCTACGAGCAGTACTTC. Amino acids: CSVDPGQGAYEQYF. The V gene is TRBV29-1, the J gene TRBJ2-7; 11 bases are shared with TRBD1. The CDR3 sequence is 14 residues long. J lost 2 bases, V lost 6 bases, and 6 bases had no gene match. CDR1 and CDR2 from the germline V gene are SQVTM and ANQGSEA.

There are a few counts of this clone. V usage is TRBV6-5 and J usage is TRBJ1-1; no clear D. V was trimmed by 0 bases and J by 1 base, leaving 9 bases between them. The CDR3 is 15 amino acids. Germline V CDR1 and CDR2: MNHEY, SVGAGI. Written as DNA, the CDR3 is TGTGCCAGCAGTTACTCCCAGTACGCGAACACTGAAGCTTTCTTT. As protein: CASSYSQYANTEAFF.